This T cell receptor beta chain was captured by sequencing in a study of radiation and T cells in renal cell carcinoma. Profiled with immunoSEQ multiplex PCR; TCRdb holds only in-frame clones, not every one. The sample has more than 140,000 clones, less than 85% seen once; the top ten hold around 21%. Per germline, CDR1 KGHSH and CDR2 LQKENI. CDR3 length: 12 residues. V gave up 3 bases and J gave up 2 bases, with 4 bases separating them. Study-wide findings and caveats: From baseline, blood top tumor clonotypes peaked at 2 weeks post-radiation. Baseline intratumoral clonotype presence is unknown without pretreatment biopsies.

Regarding time point: baseline pretreatment blood. The treatment: 15 Gy SBRT to primary tumor, nephrectomy 4 weeks later. On this clone: Its antigen remains unidentified.

The sequencing used blood, collected from a patient whose treatment included radiotherapy and nephrectomy. V is TRBV18 and J is TRBJ1-1; no firm D call. The origin of this receptor is a woman between 50 and 59 years old with renal cell carcinoma. This chain's CDR3 is CASSPQNTEAFF. The CDR3 nucleotides are TGTGCCAGCTCACCCCAAAACACTGAAGCTTTCTTT.